This TCR beta chain was captured by sequencing in a study of blood T cell repertoires in COVID-19. Whole-study context: Samples taken during acute and convalescent COVID-19 were collected in the United States, Italy and Spain.

Source study methods: For nucleated cells, counts were estimated from reference gene primer amplification. Sequenced by immunoSEQ multiplex PCR; TCRdb stores in-frame clones only, minus some. That table supplies the V and J calls and clone size; D and trimming were determined from the DNA. This table holds 450,000 to 500,000 clones, approximately 85% found once. This clone was seen a single time. This CDR3 has 17 residues. With 4 bases clipped from V and 4 bases from J, the junction kept 8 bases outside the gene matches. Germline-derived CDR1 and CDR2 are KGHDR and SFDVKD. The sequence was collected from a human donor in a cohort sampled during active COVID-19. The specimen was peripheral blood. This rearrangement joins TRBV24-1 to TRBJ2-2; 10 positions agree with TRBD2. The CDR3 coding sequence is TGTGCCACCAGTGACCGCCAGCGGGAGGGCCTCACCGGGGAGCTGTTTTTT. It is translated as CATSDRQREGLTGELFF.